The clone carrying this TCR beta chain has just a few counts. MiXCR was run by TCRdb on the PCR reads, yielding one entry per CDR3 protein. The repertoire holds about 4,300 distinct CDR3 sequences, 35% seen once, with 25% to 35% in the top ten. The sample belongs to a study of immune characterization of retroperitoneal liposarcoma. The CDR3 contains 15 residues. The germline V gene encodes CDR1 SGHTA and CDR2 FQGNSA. V usage is TRBV7-2 and J usage is TRBJ2-5, with TRBD2 matching 9 bases. TRBJ2-7 matches the DNA end more closely, so the J call is doubtful. The TCR comes from a male donor with retroperitoneal liposarcoma. The sequenced sample was tumor tissue. CDR3 amino acids: CASSFVAGEWYEQYF. CDR3 in DNA: TGTGCCAGCAGCTTCGTAGCGGGAGAGTGGTACGAGCAGTACTTC.